The clone carrying this T cell receptor beta chain has at least ten counts. This entry comes from a study of human T cells and chemical hapten exposure. Study-level background: Patch tests applied 0.01% DPC to the upper back, read at 6 days.

Time point of the sample: pre-sensitization, week 0. Treatment denoted: therapeutic diphenylcyclopropenone sensitization with weekly scalp DPC. Extraction yielded total RNA from whole blood (unfractionated). The CDR3 sequence is 13 residues long. Germline V gives CDR1 ENHRY, CDR2 SYGVKD. Trimming pared 7 bases from V and 7 bases from J, leaving 13 bases between. TCRdb re-analysed the RACE reads in MiXCR, keeping a single row per CDR3 protein. The sample records 33,000 or so distinct CDR3 sequences, around 12% being singletons. The material sequenced was whole blood, taken in connection with sensitization to the hapten diphenylcyclopropenone (DPC). J is TRBJ2-2 and V is TRBV10-3; D remains ambiguous. The sequence derives from a woman aged 40 to 50 with alopecia areata. Some clones in this sample may be carry-over from other donors' samples. CDR3 sequence (DNA): TGTGCCATCACCCGTGGGCCTAACGGGGAGCTGTTTTTT. It codes for CAITRGPNGELFF.